The present TCR beta chain was sequenced within a study of T cell repertoires in cytomegalovirus infection. This clonotype was observed at least ten times. The V end was cut by 5 bases, the J end by 0 bases, with 7 bases between. The CDR3 covers 14 residues. Looked up from germline, CDR1 is SGHVS and CDR2 is FNYEAQ. Each CDR3 protein gets one entry after TCRdb re-called the reads with MiXCR. The table has tens of thousands of distinct CDR3 sequences, 3% to 4.5% seen once. The chain has TRBV7-6 and TRBJ1-4; no firm D call. Sequencing was carried out using PBMCs. The TCR comes from a human donor in good health (CMV status not recorded). Some clones in this sample may be carry-over from other donors' samples. The CDR3 DNA is TGTGCCAGCAGCCAAGGCGCAACTAATGAAAAACTGTTTTTT. It translates to CASSQGATNEKLFF.